Given below is one T cell receptor beta chain in context. Antigen specificity is unknown. The CDR3 has 13 residues. Germline lookup yields CDR1 MDHEN and CDR2 SYDVKM. The germline V and J ends were trimmed by 5 bases and 3 bases, with 11 bases remaining between them. The entry originates in a study of shared clonotypes between healthy human individuals. Study information: Each donor had three CD4 naive, three CD4 memory, two CD8 naive and one CD8 memory plate.

Study-level findings and limits: On the whole, naive subsets had larger estimated richness than memory subsets had. Around 5% was the fraction of naive CD4 clonotypes found shared across a few donors.

Per the original methods: For the immunoSEQ data, sequences were junction-only without quality scores, so filtering differed. Sequencing used immunoSEQ multiplex PCR; TCRdb keeps in-frame clones, though not all of them. That table furnishes V, J and clone size, whereas the DNA furnished D and trimming. The sample carries more than 2 million clones, roughly 96% recorded once. This sequence originates from a man between 18 and 35 years old in good health. V usage is TRBV28 and J usage is TRBJ2-7, with D perhaps TRBD1 (6 bases). The sequencing sample was made of naive CD4+ T cells sorted from blood. As for subset: CD45RA+ positively selected. CDR3 in amino acids: CASSPSGVYEQYF. CDR3 in DNA: TGTGCCAGCAGTCCATCAGGGGTCTACGAGCAGTACTTC.